A single T cell receptor (beta chain) is shown here with its context. The sample is drawn from a study of shared clonotypes between healthy human individuals. On sorted subsets, replicate PCRs used about 180 ng DNA, or 27,000 or so T cell genomes. As originally analysed: ImmunoSEQ gave junction-only sequences without quality scores, so filtering differed. The table came from immunoSEQ multiplex PCR; TCRdb's copy has only in-frame clones and leaves some out. D and trimming were read from the DNA, whereas the V and J calls and clone size are those reported in that table. The sample comprises some 2,500,000 clones, over 85% of which are singletons, and 0.36% rests with the top ten. The germline V gene has CDR1 SEHNR and CDR2 FQNEAQ (reference sequence). Trimming pared 5 bases from V and 8 bases from J, leaving 12 bases between. The CDR3 is 12 amino acids.

The sample consisted of naive CD4+ T cells from PBMCs. Subset in this sample: CD45RA+ positively selected. The TCR comes from a man aged 18 to 29 in good health. Some clones in this sample may be carry-over from other donors' samples. The genes are TRBV7-9 and TRBJ1-2; D not certain. CDR3 nucleotides: TGTGCCAGCAGCCCTCCAGCGGGAGGCTACACCTTC. Protein product: CASSPPAGGYTF.